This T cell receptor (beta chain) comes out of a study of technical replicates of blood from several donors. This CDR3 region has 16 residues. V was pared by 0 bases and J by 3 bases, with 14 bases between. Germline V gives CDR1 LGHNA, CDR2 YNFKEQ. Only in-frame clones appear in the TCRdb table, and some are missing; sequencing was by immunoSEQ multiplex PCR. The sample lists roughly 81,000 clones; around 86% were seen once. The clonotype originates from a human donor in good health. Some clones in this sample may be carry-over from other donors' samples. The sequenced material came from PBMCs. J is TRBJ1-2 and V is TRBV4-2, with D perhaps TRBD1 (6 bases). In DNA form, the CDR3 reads TGTGCCAGCAGCCAAGATTGGGGGGAGGGGGACTATGGCTACACCTTC. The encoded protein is CASSQDWGEGDYGYTF.